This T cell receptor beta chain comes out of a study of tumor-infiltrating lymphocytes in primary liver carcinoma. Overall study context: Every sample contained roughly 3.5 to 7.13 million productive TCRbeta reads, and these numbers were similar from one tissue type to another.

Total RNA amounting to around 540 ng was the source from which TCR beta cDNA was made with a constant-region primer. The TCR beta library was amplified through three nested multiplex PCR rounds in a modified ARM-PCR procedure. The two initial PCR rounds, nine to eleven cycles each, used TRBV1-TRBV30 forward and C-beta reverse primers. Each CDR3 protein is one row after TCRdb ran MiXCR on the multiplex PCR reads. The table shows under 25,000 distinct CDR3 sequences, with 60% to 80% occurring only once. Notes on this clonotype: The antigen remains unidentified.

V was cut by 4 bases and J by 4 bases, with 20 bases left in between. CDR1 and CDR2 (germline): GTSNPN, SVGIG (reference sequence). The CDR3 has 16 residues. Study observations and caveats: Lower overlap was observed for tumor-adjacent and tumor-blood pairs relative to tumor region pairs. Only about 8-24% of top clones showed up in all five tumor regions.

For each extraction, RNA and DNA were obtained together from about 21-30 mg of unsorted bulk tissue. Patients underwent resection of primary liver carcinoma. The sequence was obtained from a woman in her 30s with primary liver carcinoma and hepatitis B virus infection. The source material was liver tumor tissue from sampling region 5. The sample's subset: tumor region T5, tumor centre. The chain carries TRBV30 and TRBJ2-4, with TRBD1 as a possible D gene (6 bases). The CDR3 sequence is CAWNVFGGQAKNIQYF. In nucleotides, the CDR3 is TGTGCCTGGAATGTTTTTGGGGGCCAAGCAAAAAACATTCAGTACTTC.